The source of this TCR beta chain is a study of T cell repertoires in cytomegalovirus infection. Study information: Use of recently identified HLA-C-restricted and well-studied HLA-B-restricted CMV epitopes was part of the study. Shared public TCR beta signatures pointed to both CMV infection and a matching HLA type. Overall study results and limits: Identification of carriers of CMV plus the relevant HLA was performed using cumulative public TCR beta family frequency. It was HLA-C-restricted CMV-specific TCR beta clonotypes that dominated the response ex vivo.

This CDR3 contains 19 residues. With V trimmed by 5 bases and J by 6 bases, 16 bases remained unmatched. MiXCR, applied by TCRdb to the reads, yields one record per CDR3 protein. The profile covers about 310,000 distinct CDR3 sequences, with roughly 25% appearing a single time and 10% to 15% taken by the ten largest. This clonotype was recorded many times. Antigen specificity is unknown. The gene calls are TRBV12-3 or TRBV12-4 and TRBJ2-1, with TRBD2 identical over 13 bases. The sequence came from a human donor in good health (CMV status not recorded). Some clones in this sample may be carry-over from other donors' samples. Sequenced material: cultured PBMCs, taken from culture after CMV antigen stimulation. The DNA of the CDR3 is TGTGCCAGCAGTAGTGCACTAGCGGGAGGGTTCTACGGGGGCAATGAGCAGTTCTTC. Its translation: CASSSALAGGFYGGNEQFF.